This TCR beta chain originates from a study of CD8+CD57+ T cells in acquired aplastic anemia. General study findings and limits: The study identified roughly 31 CD8+ CDR3 sequences shared by patients and controls. A significant difference in CD8+ Simpson's diversity between patients and controls was not found.

Concerning this clonotype itself: Its antigen is unknown.

Patients chosen for sequencing had CD8+CD57+ cells that had expanded, as shown by flow cytometry. Patients had not yet gotten any therapy when their blood was taken for sampling. The TCR beta profiling, which covered VDJ combination and CDR3 sequence, was carried out using genomic DNA as the template. TCRdb reprocessed the reads via MiXCR and lists one record per CDR3 protein. Of over 150,000 distinct CDR3 sequences in the sample, more than 60% were seen once. V was clipped by 6 bases and J by 7 bases; unmatched bases: 9. The CDR3 covers 14 residues. Germline V gene sequence: CDR1 DFQATT, CDR2 SNEGSKA (reference sequence).

Sequences were obtained from sorted CD4+, CD8+, or CD8+CD57+ T cells (not recorded which) from PBMCs. This sequence was found in a human donor with aplastic anemia. This chain connects TRBV20-1 to TRBJ1-4; 9 bases match TRBD1. The chain's CDR3 is CSAKVTGGGEKLFF. CDR3 sequence (DNA): TGCAGTGCGAAAGTGACAGGGGGAGGTGAAAAACTGTTTTTT.